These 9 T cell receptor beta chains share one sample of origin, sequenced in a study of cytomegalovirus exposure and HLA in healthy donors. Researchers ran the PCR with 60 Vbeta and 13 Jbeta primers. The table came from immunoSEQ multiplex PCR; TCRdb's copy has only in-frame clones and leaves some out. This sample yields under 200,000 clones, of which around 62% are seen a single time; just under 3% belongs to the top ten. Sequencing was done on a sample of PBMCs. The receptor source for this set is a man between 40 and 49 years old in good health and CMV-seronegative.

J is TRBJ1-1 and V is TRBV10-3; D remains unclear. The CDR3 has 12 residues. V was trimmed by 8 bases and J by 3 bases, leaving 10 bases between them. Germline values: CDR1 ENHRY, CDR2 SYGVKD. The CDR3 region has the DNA TGTGCCATCCGGGATGGGGACACTGAAGCTTTCTTT. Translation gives CAIRDGDTEAFF.

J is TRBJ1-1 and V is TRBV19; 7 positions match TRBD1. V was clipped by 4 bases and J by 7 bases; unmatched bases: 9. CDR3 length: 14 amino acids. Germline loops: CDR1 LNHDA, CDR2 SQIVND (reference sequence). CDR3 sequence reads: CASSTQGGWIEAFF. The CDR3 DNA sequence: TGTGCCAGTAGTACCCAGGGGGGTTGGATTGAAGCTTTCTTT.

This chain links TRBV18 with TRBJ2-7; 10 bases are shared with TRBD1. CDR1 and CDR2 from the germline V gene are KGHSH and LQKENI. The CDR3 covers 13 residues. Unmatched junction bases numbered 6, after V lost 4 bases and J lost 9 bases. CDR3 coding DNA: TGTGCCAGCTCACATAAAGGACAGGGGGGGCAGTACTTC. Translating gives CASSHKGQGGQYF. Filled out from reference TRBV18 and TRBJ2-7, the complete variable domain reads NAGVMQNPRHLVRRRGQEARLRCSPMKGHSHVYWYRQLPEEGLKFMVYLQKENIIDESGMPKERFSAEFPKEGPSILRIQQVVRGDSAAYFCASSHKGQGGQYFGPGTRLTVT.

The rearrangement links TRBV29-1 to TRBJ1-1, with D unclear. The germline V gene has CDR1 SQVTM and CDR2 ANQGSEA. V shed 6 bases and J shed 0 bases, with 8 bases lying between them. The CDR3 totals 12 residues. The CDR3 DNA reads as TGCAGCGTGTCAACAGTGAACACTGAAGCTTTCTTT. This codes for CSVSTVNTEAFF. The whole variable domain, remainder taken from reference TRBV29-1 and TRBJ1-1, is SAVISQKPSRDICQRGTSLTIQCQVDSQVTMMFWYRQQPGQSLTLIATANQGSEATYESGFVIDKFPISRPNLTFSTLTVSNMSPEDSSIYLCSVSTVNTEAFFGQGTRLTVV.

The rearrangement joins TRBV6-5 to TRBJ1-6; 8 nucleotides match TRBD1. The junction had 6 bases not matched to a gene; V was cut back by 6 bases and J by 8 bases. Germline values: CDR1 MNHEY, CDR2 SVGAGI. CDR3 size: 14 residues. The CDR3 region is CASRPGGYDSPLHF. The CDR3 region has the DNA TGTGCCAGCAGACCAGGGGGCTACGATTCACCCCTCCACTTT.

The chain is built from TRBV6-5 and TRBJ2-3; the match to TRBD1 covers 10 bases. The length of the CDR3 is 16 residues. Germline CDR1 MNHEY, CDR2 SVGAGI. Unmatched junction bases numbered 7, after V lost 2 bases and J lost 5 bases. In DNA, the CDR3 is TGTGCCAGCAGTTACAACCGGGACAGGGGCGGAGATACGCAGTATTTT. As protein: CASSYNRDRGGDTQYF.

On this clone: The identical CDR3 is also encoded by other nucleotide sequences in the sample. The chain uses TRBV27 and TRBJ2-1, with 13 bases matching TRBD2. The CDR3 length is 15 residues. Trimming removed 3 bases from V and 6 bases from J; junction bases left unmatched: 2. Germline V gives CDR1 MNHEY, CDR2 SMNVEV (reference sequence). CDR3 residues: CASSFGTSGTNEQFF. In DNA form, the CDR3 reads TGTGCCAGCAGTTTTGGGACTAGCGGGACCAATGAGCAGTTCTTC.

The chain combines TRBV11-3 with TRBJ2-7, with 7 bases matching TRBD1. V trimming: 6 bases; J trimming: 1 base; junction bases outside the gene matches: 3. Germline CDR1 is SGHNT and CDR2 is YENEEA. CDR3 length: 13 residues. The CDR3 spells CASSRQGSYEQYF. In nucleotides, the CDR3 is TGTGCCAGCAGTCGACAGGGTTCCTACGAGCAGTACTTC.

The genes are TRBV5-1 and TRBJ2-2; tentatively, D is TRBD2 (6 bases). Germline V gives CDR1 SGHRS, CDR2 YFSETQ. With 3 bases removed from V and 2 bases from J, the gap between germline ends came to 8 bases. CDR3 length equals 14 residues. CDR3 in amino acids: CASSSGLNTGELFF. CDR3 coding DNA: TGCGCCAGCAGCTCGGGACTCAACACCGGGGAGCTGTTTTTT.